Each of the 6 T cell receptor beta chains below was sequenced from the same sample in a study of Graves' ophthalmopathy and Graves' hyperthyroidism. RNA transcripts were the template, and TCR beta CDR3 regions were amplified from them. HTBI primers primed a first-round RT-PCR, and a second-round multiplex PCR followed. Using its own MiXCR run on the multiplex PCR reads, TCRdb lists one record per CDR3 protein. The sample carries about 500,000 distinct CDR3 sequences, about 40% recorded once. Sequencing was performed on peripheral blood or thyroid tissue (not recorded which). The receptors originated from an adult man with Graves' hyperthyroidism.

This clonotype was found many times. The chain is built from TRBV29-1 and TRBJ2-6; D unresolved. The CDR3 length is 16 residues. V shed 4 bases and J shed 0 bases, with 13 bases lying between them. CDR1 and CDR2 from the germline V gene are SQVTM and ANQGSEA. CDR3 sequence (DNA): TGCAGCGTTGGGAGCACCTTAAGCTCTGGGGCCAACGTCCTGACTTTC. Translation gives CSVGSTLSSGANVLTF. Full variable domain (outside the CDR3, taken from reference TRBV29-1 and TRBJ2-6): SAVISQKPSRDICQRGTSLTIQCQVDSQVTMMFWYRQQPGQSLTLIATANQGSEATYESGFVIDKFPISRPNLTFSTLTVSNMSPEDSSIYLCSVGSTLSSGANVLTFGAGSRLTVL.

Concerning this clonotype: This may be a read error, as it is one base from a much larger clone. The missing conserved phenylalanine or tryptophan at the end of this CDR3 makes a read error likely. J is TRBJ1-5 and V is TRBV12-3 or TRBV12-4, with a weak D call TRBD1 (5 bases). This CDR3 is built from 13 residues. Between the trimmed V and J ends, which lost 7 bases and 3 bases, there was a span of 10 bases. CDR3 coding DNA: TGTGCCAGCAATAGACAGTACAATCAGCCCCAGCATCTT. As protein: CASNRQYNQPQHL.

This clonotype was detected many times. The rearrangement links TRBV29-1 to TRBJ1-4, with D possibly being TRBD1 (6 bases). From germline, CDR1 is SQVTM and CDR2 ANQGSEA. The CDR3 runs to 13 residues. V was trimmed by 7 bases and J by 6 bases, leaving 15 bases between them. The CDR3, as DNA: TGCAGCGCGATACAGGGAACGGATGAAAAACTGTTTTTT. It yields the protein CSAIQGTDEKLFF.

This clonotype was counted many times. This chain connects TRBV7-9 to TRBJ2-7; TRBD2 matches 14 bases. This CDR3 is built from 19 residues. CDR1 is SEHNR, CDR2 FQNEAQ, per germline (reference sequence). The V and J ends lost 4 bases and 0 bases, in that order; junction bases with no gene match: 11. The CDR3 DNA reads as TGTGCCAGCAGCTCCCCGACTAGCGGGAGGGCTTCCAGCTCCTACGAGCAGTACTTC. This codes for CASSSPTSGRASSSYEQYF.

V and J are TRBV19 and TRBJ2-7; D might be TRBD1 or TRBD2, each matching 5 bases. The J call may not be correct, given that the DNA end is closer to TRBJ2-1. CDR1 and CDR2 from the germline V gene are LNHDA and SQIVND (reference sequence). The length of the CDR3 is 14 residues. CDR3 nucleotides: TGTGCCAGTAGTATTGGGGCTAGCCAGAGTGAGCAGTTCTTC. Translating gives CASSIGASQSEQFF.

CDR3 in DNA: TGTGCCAGCAGCTTAGCAAACAATGAGCAGTTCTTC. It translates to CASSLANNEQFF. This chain joins TRBV7-8 and TRBJ2-5; D is ambiguous. The J call may be incorrect, as the DNA end agrees better with TRBJ2-1. This CDR3 has 12 amino acids. Germline assignment: CDR1 SGHVS and CDR2 FQNEAQ.